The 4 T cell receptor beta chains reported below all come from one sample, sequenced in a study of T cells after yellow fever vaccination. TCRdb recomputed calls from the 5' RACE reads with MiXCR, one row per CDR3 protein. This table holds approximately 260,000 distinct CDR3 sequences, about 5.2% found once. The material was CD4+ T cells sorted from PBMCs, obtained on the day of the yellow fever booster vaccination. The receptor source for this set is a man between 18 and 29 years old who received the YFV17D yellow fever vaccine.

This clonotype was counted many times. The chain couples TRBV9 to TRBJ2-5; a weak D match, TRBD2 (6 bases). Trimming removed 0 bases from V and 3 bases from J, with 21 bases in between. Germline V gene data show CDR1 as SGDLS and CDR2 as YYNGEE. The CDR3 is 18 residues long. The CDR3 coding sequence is TGTGCCAGCAGCGTAGCTACGACAGTGGAGGGGAAGGAAGAGACCCAGTACTTC. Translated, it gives CASSVATTVEGKEETQYF.

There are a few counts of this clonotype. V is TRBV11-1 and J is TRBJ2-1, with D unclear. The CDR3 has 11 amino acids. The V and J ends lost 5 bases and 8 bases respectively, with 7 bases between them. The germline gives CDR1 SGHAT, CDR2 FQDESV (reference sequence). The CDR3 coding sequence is TGTGCCAGCAGCGCTATAGATGAGCAGTTCTTC. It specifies CASSAIDEQFF.

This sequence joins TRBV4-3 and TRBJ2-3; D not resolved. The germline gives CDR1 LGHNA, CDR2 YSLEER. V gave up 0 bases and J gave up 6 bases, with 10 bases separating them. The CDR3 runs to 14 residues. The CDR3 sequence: CASSQETAHDTQYF. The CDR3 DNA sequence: TGCGCCAGCAGCCAAGAAACCGCTCACGATACGCAGTATTTT.

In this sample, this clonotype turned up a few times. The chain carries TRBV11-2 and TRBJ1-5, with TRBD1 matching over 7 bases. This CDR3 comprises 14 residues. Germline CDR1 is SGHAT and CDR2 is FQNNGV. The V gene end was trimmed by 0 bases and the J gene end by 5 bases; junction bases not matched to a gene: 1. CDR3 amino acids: CASSLDRGDQPQHF. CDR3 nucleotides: TGTGCCAGCAGCTTAGACAGGGGGGATCAGCCCCAGCATTTT.